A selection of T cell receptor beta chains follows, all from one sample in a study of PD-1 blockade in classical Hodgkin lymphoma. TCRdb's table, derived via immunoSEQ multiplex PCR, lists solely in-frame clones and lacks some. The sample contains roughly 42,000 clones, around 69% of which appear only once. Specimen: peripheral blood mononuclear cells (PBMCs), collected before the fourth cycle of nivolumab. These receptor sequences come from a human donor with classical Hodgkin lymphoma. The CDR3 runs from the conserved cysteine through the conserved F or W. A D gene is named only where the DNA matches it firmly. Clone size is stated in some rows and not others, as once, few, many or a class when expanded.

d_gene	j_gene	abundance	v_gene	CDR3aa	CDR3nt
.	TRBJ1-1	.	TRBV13	CASSLGGLLNTEAFF	TGTGCCAGCAGCTTAGGGGGACTGCTGAACACTGAAGCTTTCTTT
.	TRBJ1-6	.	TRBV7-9	CASSLSTEANSPLHF	TGTGCCAGCAGCTTAAGTACAGAAGCTAATTCACCCCTCCACTTT
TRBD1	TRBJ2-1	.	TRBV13	CASSPRTGGNEQFF	TGTGCCAGCAGCCCCAGGACAGGAGGTAATGAGCAGTTCTTC
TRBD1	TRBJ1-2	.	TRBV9	CASSSRGQGVGYTF	TGTGCCAGCAGCTCCCGAGGACAGGGAGTCGGCTACACCTTC
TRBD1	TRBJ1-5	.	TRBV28	CASSLQGQGLNQPQHF	TGTGCCAGCAGTTTACAGGGACAGGGTTTGAATCAGCCCCAGCATTTT
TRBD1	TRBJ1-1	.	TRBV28	CASSSTDRGDTEAFF	TGTGCCAGCAGTTCCACGGACAGGGGGGACACTGAAGCTTTCTTT
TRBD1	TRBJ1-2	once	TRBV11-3	CASSPTRTGLVTF	TGTGCCAGCAGCCCGACGAGGACAGGTTTAGTCACCTTC
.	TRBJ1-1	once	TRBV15	CATSRDDGDSPMENTEAFF	TGTGCCACCAGCAGAGATGACGGGGATTCCCCAATGGAGAACACTGAAGCTTTCTTT
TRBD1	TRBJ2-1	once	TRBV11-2	CASSLGQDYNEQFF	TGTGCCAGCAGCCTGGGACAGGACTACAATGAGCAGTTCTTC
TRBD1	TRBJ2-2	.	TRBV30	CAWESYPTGAGELFF	TGTGCCTGGGAAAGTTATCCGACAGGGGCCGGGGAGCTGTTTTTT
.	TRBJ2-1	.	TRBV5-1	CASSTPGLYYNEQFF	TGCGCCAGCAGTACCCCGGGACTGTACTACAATGAGCAGTTCTTC
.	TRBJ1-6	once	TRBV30	CAWSVGSQNSPLHF	TGTGCCTGGAGTGTCGGCAGTCAGAATTCACCCCTCCACTTT
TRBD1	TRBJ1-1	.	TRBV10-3	CAISDSRDRGGNTEAFF	TGTGCCATCAGCGATTCCAGGGACAGGGGAGGGAACACTGAAGCTTTCTTT
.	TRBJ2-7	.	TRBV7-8	CASSLAPGAISYEQYF	TGTGCCAGCAGCTTAGCACCGGGGGCGATTTCCTACGAGCAGTACTTC
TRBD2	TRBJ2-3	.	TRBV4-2	CASSQELAGATDTQYF	TGTGCCAGCAGCCAAGAACTAGCGGGGGCGACAGATACGCAGTATTTT
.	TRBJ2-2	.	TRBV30	CAWSVQRRAGELFF	TGTGCCTGGAGTGTACAAAGGAGGGCCGGGGAGCTGTTTTTT
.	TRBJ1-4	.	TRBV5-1	CASSLGQGDEKLFF	TGCGCCAGCAGCTTGGGGCAGGGAGATGAAAAACTGTTTTTT
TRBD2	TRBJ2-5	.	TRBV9	CASSVGGTTRETQYF	TGTGCCAGCAGCGTAGGTGGGACTACGCGTGAGACCCAGTACTTC
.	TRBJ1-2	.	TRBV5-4	CASSGAGITNYGYTF	TGTGCCAGCAGCGGGGCAGGGATAACTAACTATGGCTACACCTTC
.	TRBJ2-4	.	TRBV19	CASSIEGSKNIQYF	TGTGCCAGTAGTATAGAGGGATCCAAAAACATTCAGTACTTC
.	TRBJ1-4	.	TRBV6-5	CASKPAGLTNEKLFF	TGTGCCAGCAAACCGGCAGGTCTCACTAATGAAAAACTGTTTTTT
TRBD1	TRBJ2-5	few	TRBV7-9	CASSLGTGKETQYF	TGTGCCAGCAGCTTAGGGACAGGGAAAGAGACCCAGTACTTC
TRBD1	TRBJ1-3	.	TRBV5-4	CASSHPGGPSSGNTIYF	TGTGCCAGCAGTCATCCAGGGGGCCCTAGCTCTGGAAACACCATATATTTT
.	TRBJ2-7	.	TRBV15	CATSRGTNFGEQYF	TGTGCCACCAGCAGAGGGACTAATTTCGGCGAGCAGTACTTC
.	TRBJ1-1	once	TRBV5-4	CASSATVYTEAFF	TGTGCCAGCAGCGCCACGGTGTACACTGAAGCTTTCTTT
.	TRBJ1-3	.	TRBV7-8	CASSLGISGNTIYF	TGTGCCAGCAGCTTAGGCATCTCTGGAAACACCATATATTTT
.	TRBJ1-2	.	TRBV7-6	CASSLVPADGYTF	TGTGCCAGCAGCTTAGTACCAGCTGATGGCTACACCTTC
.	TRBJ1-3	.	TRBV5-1	CASSLHGRSSGNTIYF	TGCGCCAGCAGCTTACATGGACGTTCCTCTGGAAACACCATATATTTT
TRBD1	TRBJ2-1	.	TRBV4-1	CASSLGTGWSYNEQFF	TGCGCCAGCAGCCTCGGGACAGGGTGGTCCTACAATGAGCAGTTCTTC
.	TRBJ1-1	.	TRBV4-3	CASSQDVSGGSTEAFF	TGCGCCAGCAGCCAAGATGTATCGGGGGGGAGCACTGAAGCTTTCTTT
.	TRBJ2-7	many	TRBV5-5	CASNPGWAEYEQYF	TGTGCCAGCAACCCCGGGTGGGCGGAATACGAGCAGTACTTC
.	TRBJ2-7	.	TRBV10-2	CASSAAGLKEIFSYEQYF	TGCGCCAGCAGTGCGGCTGGACTGAAGGAAATTTTCTCCTACGAGCAGTACTTC
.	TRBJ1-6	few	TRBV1	CTSSPVEKFYLSSYNSPLHF	TGCACCAGCAGCCCGGTGGAAAAGTTCTACCTTAGCTCCTATAATTCACCCCTCCACTTT
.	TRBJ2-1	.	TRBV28	CASSLDGRDSYNEQFF	TGTGCCAGCAGTTTAGATGGCAGGGACTCCTACAATGAGCAGTTCTTC
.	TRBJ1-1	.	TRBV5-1	CASSLSGANTEAFF	TGCGCCAGCAGCTTGTCAGGGGCTAACACTGAAGCTTTCTTT
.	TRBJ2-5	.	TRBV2	CASRSLQETQYF	TGTGCCAGCAGGTCCCTTCAAGAGACCCAGTACTTC
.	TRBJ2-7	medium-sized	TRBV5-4	CASSGRDGTYEQYF	TGTGCCAGCAGCGGCCGGGACGGAACCTACGAGCAGTACTTC
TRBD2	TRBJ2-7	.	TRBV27	CASSLGTSFVEQYF	TGTGCCAGCAGTTTAGGGACTAGTTTCGTCGAGCAGTACTTC
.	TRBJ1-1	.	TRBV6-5	CASSLYSGTEAFF	TGTGCCAGCAGCCTCTACAGCGGCACTGAAGCTTTCTTT
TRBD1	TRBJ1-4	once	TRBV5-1	CASSLGTGDGEKLFF	TGCGCCAGCAGCTTGGGGACAGGGGACGGTGAAAAACTGTTTTTT
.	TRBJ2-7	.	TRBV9	CASSVQGADYEQYF	TGTGCCAGCAGCGTACAAGGGGCGGACTACGAGCAGTACTTC
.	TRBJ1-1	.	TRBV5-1	CASSGDTPEAFF	TGCGCCAGCAGCGGGGACACCCCTGAAGCTTTCTTT
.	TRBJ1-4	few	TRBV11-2	CASSPGGGARLEKLFF	TGTGCCAGCAGCCCCGGGGGCGGGGCAAGGTTAGAAAAACTGTTTTTT
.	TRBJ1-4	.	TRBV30	CAWSDRNEKLFF	TGTGCCTGGAGTGACCGGAATGAAAAACTGTTTTTT
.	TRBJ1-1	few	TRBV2	CASSEIDTNTEAFF	TGTGCCAGCAGTGAAATAGACACCAACACTGAAGCTTTCTTT
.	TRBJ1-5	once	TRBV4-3	CASSQDWGGQGNQPQHF	TGCGCCAGCAGCCAAGATTGGGGGGGGCAGGGCAATCAGCCCCAGCATTTT